This TCR beta chain was sequenced for a study of prognosis after radiotherapy for stage I lung cancer. Study context: Enrolled patients had stage I non-small cell lung cancer and entered the cohort between 2018 and January 2019. Among roughly 7 patients the tumors were squamous cell carcinoma, and among about a dozen they were adenocarcinoma.

The study amplified the TCR beta CDR3 region from genomic DNA. This amplification was carried out by two rounds of multiplex PCR. The authors ran first-round PCR with primers specific to each TRBV and TRBJ gene. A single record per CDR3 protein comes from TCRdb applying MiXCR to the multiplex PCR reads. The sample includes about 30,000 distinct CDR3 sequences, around 31% of them seen just once. V was cut by 6 bases and J by 1 base, with 15 bases left in between. This CDR3 has 15 residues. Germline CDR1 is MRHNA and CDR2 is SNTAGT. Details on this clonotype: This is likely an artifact of a read error, given a far larger clone one base away.

The TCR comes from a donor at least 50 years old with non-small cell lung cancer. The input for sequencing was PBMCs, taken before or after stereotactic body radiation therapy (not recorded which). The chain is built from TRBV6-4 and TRBJ1-1, with D uncertain. The CDR3 here is CASSHWTQKNTEAFF. CDR3 coding DNA: TGTGCCAGCAGCCACTGGACCCAAAAGAACACTGAAGCTTTCTTT.